This passage covers 10 T cell receptor beta chains from one sample sequenced in a study of shared clonotypes between healthy human individuals (dated by TCRdb to 2020 to 2022). The library came from the immunoSEQ multiplex PCR assay. TCRdb re-hosts the immuneACCESS table, in-frame sequences only. Its copies lack some clones; in the studies checked, an unresolved V gene accounts for under half of them, and the cause for the rest is not known. Counted in this sample were 1,500,000 or so clones; over 95% of them appeared once. Clones ranked in the top ten supply 0.95% to 1.5% of the sample. Sample: naive CD4+ T cells sorted from blood. This specimen's cell subset or site label, interpreted: CD45RA+ positively selected. These receptors were taken from a man aged 25 to 40 in good health.

The V call is TRBV10-3, the J call TRBJ1-1; D remains unclear. Trimming took 3 bases from V and 2 from J, leaving 7 bases between them. CDR3 length equals 13 residues. Germline values: CDR1 ENHRY, CDR2 SYGVKD. The CDR3 DNA sequence: TGTGCCATCAGTGATTCGGCAAACACTGAAGCTTTCTTT. This codes for CAISDSANTEAFF.

This chain uses TRBV2 with TRBJ2-7; 10 bases line up with TRBD1. The CDR3 contains 14 residues. Germline V lookup: CDR1 SNHLY, CDR2 FYNNEI. V lost 10 bases, J lost 1 base, and 7 bases stayed unmatched. As DNA, the CDR3 is TGTGCCACCAGGCCGGGACAGGGGTCCTACGAGCAGTACTTC. This codes for CATRPGQGSYEQYF.

The gene calls are TRBV4-1 and TRBJ1-1; D gene ambiguous. Per germline, CDR1 MGHRA and CDR2 YSYEKL. CDR3 length equals 17 residues. V dropped 4 bases and J dropped 0 bases, with 18 bases sitting between them. The DNA for the CDR3 is TGCGCCAGCAGCCCCCCCCATGTTCGTAGGATGAACACTGAAGCTTTCTTT. Encoded protein: CASSPPHVRRMNTEAFF.

The chain combines TRBV10-1 with TRBJ2-7; 8 nucleotides align to TRBD2. Per the germline V gene, CDR1 is WNHNN and CDR2 is SYGVQD (reference sequence). V was clipped by 3 bases and J by 5 bases; unmatched bases: 3. The length of the CDR3 is 13 residues. The CDR3 nucleotides read TGCGCCAGCAGTGATTCACTAGCGGACGAGCAGTACTTC. Its translation is CASSDSLADEQYF.

This chain connects TRBV11-2 to TRBJ2-7; possibly TRBD1 for D (5 bases). The V end lost 2 bases, the J end lost 1 base, and 12 bases lay between the germline ends. Looked up from germline, CDR1 is SGHAT and CDR2 is FQNNGV. The CDR3 extends over 15 amino acids. CDR3 sequence: CASSLYSQGSYEQYF. CDR3 bases: TGTGCCAGCAGCTTATATTCTCAGGGTTCCTACGAGCAGTACTTC.

The chain recombines TRBV5-1 with TRBJ1-1, with 7 bases matching TRBD1. Germline CDR1 reads SGHRS; CDR2 reads YFSETQ. The V and J ends lost 0 bases and 5 bases, in that order; junction bases with no gene match: 10. There are 16 residues in the CDR3. CDR3 DNA sequence: TGCGCCAGCAGCTTGGCCGTAGAGGGGGCTTTAACTGAAGCTTTCTTT. Translation gives CASSLAVEGALTEAFF.

About this clone: Within the sample, other DNA sequences also encode this same CDR3. CDR3 residues: CASSPDRVTEAFF. DNA for the CDR3: TGTGCCAGCAGTCCCGACAGGGTCACTGAAGCTTTCTTT. The chain joins TRBV28 to TRBJ1-1, with 7 positions matching TRBD1. Unmatched junction bases numbered 4, after V lost 5 bases and J lost 4 bases. Germline V gene sequence: CDR1 MDHEN, CDR2 SYDVKM. The CDR3 extends over 13 amino acids.

CDR3 sequence: CASSEIRVNTEAFF. The CDR3 region has the DNA TGTGCCAGCAGTGAAATCAGGGTAAACACTGAAGCTTTCTTT. V usage is TRBV5-4 and J usage is TRBJ1-1; tentative D call: TRBD1 (5 bases). CDR3 length: 14 amino acids. Germline values: CDR1 SGHNT, CDR2 YYREEE (reference sequence). The V end was cut by 5 bases, the J end by 2 bases, with 13 bases between.

The chain carries TRBV29-1 and TRBJ2-6; possibly TRBD2 for D (7 bases). The germline V gene encodes CDR1 SQVTM and CDR2 ANQGSEA. Trimming pared 7 bases from V and 2 bases from J, leaving 27 bases between. The CDR3 has 19 residues. The CDR3 loop reads CSAKGFSGTGRAGANVLTF. CDR3 nucleotides: TGCAGCGCTAAGGGATTTTCCGGAACAGGGAGGGCTGGGGCCAACGTCCTGACTTTC.

The V and J genes are TRBV2 and TRBJ1-3; 8 bases match TRBD1. Germline trimming cut 10 bases from V and 3 bases from J; bases unmatched to any gene: 2. Looked up from germline, CDR1 is SNHLY and CDR2 is FYNNEI. The CDR3 has 12 residues. The CDR3 DNA reads TGTGCCAACAGGGGGGATGGAAACACCATATATTTT. Protein sequence: CANRGDGNTIYF.